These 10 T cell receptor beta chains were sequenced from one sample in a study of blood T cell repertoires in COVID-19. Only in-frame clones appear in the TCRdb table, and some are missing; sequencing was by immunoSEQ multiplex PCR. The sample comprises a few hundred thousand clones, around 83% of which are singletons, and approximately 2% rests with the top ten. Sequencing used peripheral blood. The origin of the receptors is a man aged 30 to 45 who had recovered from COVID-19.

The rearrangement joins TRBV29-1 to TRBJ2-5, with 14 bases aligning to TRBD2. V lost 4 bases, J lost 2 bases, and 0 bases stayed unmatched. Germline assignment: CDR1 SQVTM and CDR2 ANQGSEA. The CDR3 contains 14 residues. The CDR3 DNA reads TGCAGCGTTGGACTAGCGGGGGGGCAAGAGACCCAGTACTTC. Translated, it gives CSVGLAGGQETQYF.

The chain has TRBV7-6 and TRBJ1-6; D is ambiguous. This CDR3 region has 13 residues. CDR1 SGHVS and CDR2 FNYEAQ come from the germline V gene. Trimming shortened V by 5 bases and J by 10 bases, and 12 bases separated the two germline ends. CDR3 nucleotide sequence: TGTGCCAGCAGCGCTTCCGGTGAATCACCCCTCCACTTT. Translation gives CASSASGESPLHF.

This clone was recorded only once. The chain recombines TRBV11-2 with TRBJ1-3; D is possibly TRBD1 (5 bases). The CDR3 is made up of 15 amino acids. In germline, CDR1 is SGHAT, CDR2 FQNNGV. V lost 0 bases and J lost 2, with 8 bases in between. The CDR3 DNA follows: TGTGCCAGCAGCTTAGAATTCAGGGCTGGAAACACCATATATTTT. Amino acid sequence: CASSLEFRAGNTIYF.

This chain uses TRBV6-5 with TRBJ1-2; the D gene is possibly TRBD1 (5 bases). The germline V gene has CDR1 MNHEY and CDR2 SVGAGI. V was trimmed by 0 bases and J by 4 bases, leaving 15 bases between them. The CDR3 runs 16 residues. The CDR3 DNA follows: TGTGCCAGCAGTTACTCCTTGGGGGGGGAAGGCTATGGCTACACCTTC. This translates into CASSYSLGGEGYGYTF.

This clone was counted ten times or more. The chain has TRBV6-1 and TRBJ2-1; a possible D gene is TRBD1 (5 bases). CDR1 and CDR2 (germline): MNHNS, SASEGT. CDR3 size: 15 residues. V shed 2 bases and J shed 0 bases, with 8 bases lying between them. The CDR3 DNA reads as TGTGCCAGCAGTGAATTCACAGGCTCCTACAATGAGCAGTTCTTC. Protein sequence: CASSEFTGSYNEQFF.

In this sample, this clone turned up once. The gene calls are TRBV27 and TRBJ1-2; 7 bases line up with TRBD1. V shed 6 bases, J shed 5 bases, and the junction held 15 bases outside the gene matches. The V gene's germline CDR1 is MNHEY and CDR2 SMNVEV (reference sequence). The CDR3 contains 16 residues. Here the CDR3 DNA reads TGTGCCAGCAGCCTGACGTCAGGGGGTGAGTGGTATGGCTACACCTTC. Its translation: CASSLTSGGEWYGYTF.

CDR3 amino acids: CASSLFEDNGYTF. CDR3 bases: TGTGCCAGCAGCTTATTTGAGGATAATGGCTACACCTTC. V is TRBV11-2 and J is TRBJ1-2; D remains unclear. This CDR3 is 13 amino acids long. Germline CDR1 SGHAT, CDR2 FQNNGV. Trimming stripped 2 bases from V and 6 bases from J, with 10 bases between.

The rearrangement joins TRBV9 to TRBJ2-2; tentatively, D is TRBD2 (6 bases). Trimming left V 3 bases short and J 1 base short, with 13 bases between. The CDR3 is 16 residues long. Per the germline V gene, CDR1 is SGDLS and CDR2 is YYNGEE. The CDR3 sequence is CASSDRGTENTGELFF. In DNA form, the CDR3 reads TGTGCCAGCAGCGACCGGGGGACCGAGAACACCGGGGAGCTGTTTTTT.

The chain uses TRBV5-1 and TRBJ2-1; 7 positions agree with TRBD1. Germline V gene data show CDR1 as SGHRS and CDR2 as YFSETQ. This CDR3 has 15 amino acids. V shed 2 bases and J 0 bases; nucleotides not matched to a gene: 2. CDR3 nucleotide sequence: TGCGCCAGCAGCTTAAGACAGGGCTCCTACAATGAGCAGTTCTTC. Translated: CASSLRQGSYNEQFF.

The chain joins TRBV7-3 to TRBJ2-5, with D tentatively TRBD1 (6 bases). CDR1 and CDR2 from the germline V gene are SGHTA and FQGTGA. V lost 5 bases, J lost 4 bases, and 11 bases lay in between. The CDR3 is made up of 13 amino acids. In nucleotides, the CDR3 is TGTGCCAGCAGCGTGGACAGAACAGAGACCCAGTACTTC. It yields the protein CASSVDRTETQYF.